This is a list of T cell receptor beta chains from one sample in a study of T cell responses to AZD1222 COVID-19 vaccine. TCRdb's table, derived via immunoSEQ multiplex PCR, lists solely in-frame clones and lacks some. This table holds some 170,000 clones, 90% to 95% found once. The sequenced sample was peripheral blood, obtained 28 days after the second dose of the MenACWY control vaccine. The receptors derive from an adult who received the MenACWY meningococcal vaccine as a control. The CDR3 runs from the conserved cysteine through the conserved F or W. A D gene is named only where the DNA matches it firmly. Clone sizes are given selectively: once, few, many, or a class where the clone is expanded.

CDR3nt: TGTGCCAGCTCCAGGCTCGGTTCAGACACTGAAGCTTTCTTT; CDR3aa: CASSRLGSDTEAFF; abundance: -; d_gene: -; j_gene: TRBJ1-1; v_gene: TRBV18
CDR3nt: TGCGCCAGCAGCTCTGGACAGGGTAATAATTCACCCCTCCACTTT; CDR3aa: CASSSGQGNNSPLHF; abundance: -; d_gene: TRBD1; j_gene: TRBJ1-6; v_gene: TRBV5-1
CDR3nt: TGCGCCAGCAGCCAAGTATCCGGGGGCTCGTCACCCCTCCACTTT; CDR3aa: CASSQVSGGSSPLHF; abundance: -; d_gene: -; j_gene: TRBJ1-6; v_gene: TRBV4-3
CDR3nt: TGTGCCAGCAGCAAACCCATGAGTAATGGCTACACCTTC; CDR3aa: CASSKPMSNGYTF; abundance: once; d_gene: -; j_gene: TRBJ1-2; v_gene: TRBV6-5
CDR3nt: TGTGCCAGCAGCTTAGGGGGGCAAGGGTTGAGAGAAAAACTGTTTTTT; CDR3aa: CASSLGGQGLREKLFF; abundance: once; d_gene: -; j_gene: TRBJ1-4; v_gene: TRBV7-2
CDR3nt: TGTGCCAGCAGCTTATTAGCGGGGGGCCTCACCGGGGAGCTGTTTTTT; CDR3aa: CASSLLAGGLTGELFF; abundance: -; d_gene: TRBD2; j_gene: TRBJ2-2; v_gene: TRBV7-2
CDR3nt: TGTGCCAGCAGATGGACTAGCCGAAACGGGGAGCTGTTTTTT; CDR3aa: CASRWTSRNGELFF; abundance: -; d_gene: TRBD2; j_gene: TRBJ2-2; v_gene: TRBV3-1/TRBV3-2
CDR3nt: TGTGCCTGGAGTGTTATGGCCGAGCAGTACTTC; CDR3aa: CAWSVMAEQYF; abundance: -; d_gene: -; j_gene: TRBJ2-7; v_gene: TRBV30
CDR3nt: TGTGCCAGCAGCCTGACCGGGACGGTGAATTCACCCCTCCACTTT; CDR3aa: CASSLTGTVNSPLHF; abundance: once; d_gene: -; j_gene: TRBJ1-6; v_gene: TRBV13
CDR3nt: TGTGCCAGCAGTTTGACAGGGAGGGGAGAGACCCAGTACTTC; CDR3aa: CASSLTGRGETQYF; abundance: -; d_gene: -; j_gene: TRBJ2-5; v_gene: TRBV27
CDR3nt: TGTGCCAGCAGCCTTCGGGGGAGGGGGACGGTGAATGAAAAACTGTTTTTT; CDR3aa: CASSLRGRGTVNEKLFF; abundance: -; d_gene: -; j_gene: TRBJ1-4; v_gene: TRBV7-6
CDR3nt: TGTGCCAGCAGCCTCCCGGGGAGCTTAAAAAACACCATATATTTT; CDR3aa: CASSLPGSLKNTIYF; abundance: -; d_gene: -; j_gene: TRBJ1-3; v_gene: TRBV3-1/TRBV3-2
CDR3nt: TGTGCCAGCACCCCGTCAGGGTGGAGCAATCAGCCCCAGCATTTT; CDR3aa: CASTPSGWSNQPQHF; abundance: -; d_gene: -; j_gene: TRBJ1-5; v_gene: TRBV6-5
CDR3nt: TGTGCCACCAGCAGCGGGTTCGGGGTGGGAAGTGAAGCTTTCTTT; CDR3aa: CATSSGFGVGSEAFF; abundance: few; d_gene: -; j_gene: TRBJ1-1; v_gene: TRBV15
CDR3nt: TGTGCCAGCGGGGGACTAGCGGGGAGCACAGATACGCAGTATTTT; CDR3aa: CASGGLAGSTDTQYF; abundance: -; d_gene: TRBD2; j_gene: TRBJ2-3; v_gene: TRBV19
CDR3nt: TGTGCCAGCAGCTGGGGGCTGTGGTCCTCGTTC; CDR3aa: CASSWGLWSSF; abundance: -; d_gene: -; j_gene: TRBJ1-2; v_gene: TRBV7-2
CDR3nt: TGTGCCAGCAGCGTGGGGGGTGCTAGCTCCTACAATGAGCAGTTCTTC; CDR3aa: CASSVGGASSYNEQFF; abundance: -; d_gene: -; j_gene: TRBJ2-1; v_gene: TRBV9
CDR3nt: TGCGCCAGCAGCCAAGATCAGATCCCAGCCTATGGCTACACCTTC; CDR3aa: CASSQDQIPAYGYTF; abundance: -; d_gene: -; j_gene: TRBJ1-2; v_gene: TRBV4-1
CDR3nt: TGTGCCAGCAGTGACACCCCTAGTCGCCTCGCTGGAAACACCATATATTTT; CDR3aa: CASSDTPSRLAGNTIYF; abundance: -; d_gene: -; j_gene: TRBJ1-3; v_gene: TRBV2
CDR3nt: TGCGCCAGCAGCCGTGGGCAGGTCGGCGAGCAGTACTTC; CDR3aa: CASSRGQVGEQYF; abundance: -; d_gene: -; j_gene: TRBJ2-7; v_gene: TRBV5-1
CDR3nt: TGTGCCAGCAGTGAATCCACTCATCGAGGAAGGTACCAAGAGACCCAGTACTTC; CDR3aa: CASSESTHRGRYQETQYF; abundance: -; d_gene: -; j_gene: TRBJ2-5; v_gene: TRBV25-1
CDR3nt: TGCGCCAGCAGTGCAACAGGGACTGAAGCTTTCTTT; CDR3aa: CASSATGTEAFF; abundance: -; d_gene: -; j_gene: TRBJ1-1; v_gene: TRBV10-1
CDR3nt: TGTGCCTGGAGTGTAGAAGGGGGTGGGTCACCCCTCCACTTT; CDR3aa: CAWSVEGGGSPLHF; abundance: -; d_gene: -; j_gene: TRBJ1-6; v_gene: TRBV30
CDR3nt: TGTGCCAGCAGTTTCCCGGGGGTGAACACTGAAGCTTTCTTT; CDR3aa: CASSFPGVNTEAFF; abundance: -; d_gene: -; j_gene: TRBJ1-1; v_gene: TRBV6-5
CDR3nt: TGTGCCAGCAGCTTACGGACAGGGGATGCAGATACGCAGTATTTT; CDR3aa: CASSLRTGDADTQYF; abundance: -; d_gene: TRBD1; j_gene: TRBJ2-3; v_gene: TRBV3-1/TRBV3-2
CDR3nt: TGCGCCAGCTTCGGGCAGCCGAACACTGAAGCTTTCTTT; CDR3aa: CASFGQPNTEAFF; abundance: -; d_gene: -; j_gene: TRBJ1-1; v_gene: TRBV5-1
CDR3nt: TGTGCCAGCTCACCATCGGGCAGGGGACAAGAGACCCAGTACTTC; CDR3aa: CASSPSGRGQETQYF; abundance: -; d_gene: -; j_gene: TRBJ2-5; v_gene: TRBV18
CDR3nt: TGTGCCAGCAGCGACAGGGCGGGGGATTTCACCGGGGAGCTGTTTTTT; CDR3aa: CASSDRAGDFTGELFF; abundance: -; d_gene: -; j_gene: TRBJ2-2; v_gene: TRBV11-1
CDR3nt: TGCAGCGGAAGCCTAAGCGCAAAAGGTGGCACTGAAGCTTTCTTT; CDR3aa: CSGSLSAKGGTEAFF; abundance: -; d_gene: -; j_gene: TRBJ1-1; v_gene: TRBV29-1
CDR3nt: TGTGCCAGCAGCCTGCGACTGGGGGCAGGGGGAAACACCATATATTTT; CDR3aa: CASSLRLGAGGNTIYF; abundance: -; d_gene: -; j_gene: TRBJ1-3; v_gene: TRBV7-8
CDR3nt: TGTGCCAGCAGCTTGCAAAGGGGGGCCACTGAAGCTTTCTTT; CDR3aa: CASSLQRGATEAFF; abundance: -; d_gene: -; j_gene: TRBJ1-1; v_gene: TRBV7-3
CDR3nt: TGTGCCAGCAGCCTAGGACCTCTAGGGGACGAGCAGTACTTC; CDR3aa: CASSLGPLGDEQYF; abundance: -; d_gene: -; j_gene: TRBJ2-7; v_gene: TRBV27